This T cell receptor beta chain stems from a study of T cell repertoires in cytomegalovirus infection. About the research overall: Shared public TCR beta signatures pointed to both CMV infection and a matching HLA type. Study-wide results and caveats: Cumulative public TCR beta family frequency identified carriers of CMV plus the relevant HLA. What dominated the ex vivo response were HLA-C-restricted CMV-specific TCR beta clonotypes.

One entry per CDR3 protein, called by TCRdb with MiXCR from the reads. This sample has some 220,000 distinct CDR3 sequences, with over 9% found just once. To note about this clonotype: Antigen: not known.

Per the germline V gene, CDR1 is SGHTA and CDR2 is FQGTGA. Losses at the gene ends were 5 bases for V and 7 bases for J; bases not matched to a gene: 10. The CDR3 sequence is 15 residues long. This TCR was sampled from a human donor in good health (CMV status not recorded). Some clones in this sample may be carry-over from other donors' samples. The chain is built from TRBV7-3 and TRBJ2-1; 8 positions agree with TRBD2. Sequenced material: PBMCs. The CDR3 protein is CASSPKGGGRNEQFF. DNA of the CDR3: TGTGCCAGCAGCCCGAAGGGGGGCGGGAGGAATGAGCAGTTCTTC.